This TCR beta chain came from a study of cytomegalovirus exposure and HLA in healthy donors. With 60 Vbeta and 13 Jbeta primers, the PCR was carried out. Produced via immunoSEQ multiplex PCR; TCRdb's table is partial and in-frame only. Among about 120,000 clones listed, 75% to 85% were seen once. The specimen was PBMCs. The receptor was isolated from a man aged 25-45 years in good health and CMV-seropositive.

CDR3: CATSEDRAETQYF. Written as DNA, the CDR3 is TGTGCCACCAGCGAGGACAGGGCGGAGACCCAGTACTTC. This sequence joins TRBV15 and TRBJ2-5; 8 bases align to TRBD1. The germline CDR1 and CDR2 sequences are LNHNV and YYDKDF (reference sequence). This CDR3 contains 13 residues. Unmatched junction bases numbered 4, after V lost 5 bases and J lost 5 bases. The entire variable domain, with the rest obtained from reference TRBV15 and TRBJ2-5, is as follows: DAMVIQNPRYQVTQFGKPVTLSCSQTLNHNVMYWYQQKSSQAPKLLFHYYDKDFNNEADTPDNFQSRRPNTSFCFLDIRSPGLGDTAMYLCATSEDRAETQYFGPGTRLLVL.